The clone carrying this T cell receptor beta chain was counted only a few times. What it recognizes is unknown. It was with unique molecular identifiers that the TCRbeta library was prepared. TCRdb analysed the PCR reads with MiXCR anew, one entry per CDR3 protein. The sample lists under 250,000 distinct CDR3 sequences, roughly 6.6% seen once, with about 5.5% in the top ten. This CDR3 spans 16 amino acids. V shed 6 bases and J shed 5 bases, with 20 bases lying between them. Germline CDR1 is LNHDA and CDR2 is SQIVND (reference sequence). This sample was taken from a study of T-cell reconstitution after alpha-beta-depleted transplantation in children. General study points: Some patients showed high day-60 TCRbeta diversity, which derived from surviving recipient T cells and thymic progenitors. Several hundred expanded graft clones reportedly were the source of alpha-beta T cells about two months after transplant. The main origin of T-cell counts and diversity one year after transplant was newly produced T cells.

This clonotype originated in a boy aged 2-15 years with acute lymphoblastic leukemia, due to receive a stem cell transplant. The chain joins TRBV19 to TRBJ2-1; D is unresolved. This sample comprised PBMCs, obtained before TCRalphabeta/CD19-depleted stem cell transplant. The CDR3 DNA is TGTGCCAGTAGCCAAGGATTTAGAGTCGGTAACAATGAGCAGTTCTTC. It yields the protein CASSQGFRVGNNEQFF.